Listed here are 13 T cell receptor beta chains from one sample, sequenced in a study of blood T cell repertoires in COVID-19. Sequencing was performed with immunoSEQ multiplex PCR; in TCRdb, only in-frame clones are kept and a portion is missing. The sample has about 99,000 clones, about 86% seen once; the top ten hold approximately 3.3%. Sequencing was carried out using peripheral blood. The receptors shown here come from a woman aged 80 or older with active or convalescent COVID-19.

This clone was observed a single time. The J gene is TRBJ1-2, the V gene TRBV5-4; weak D call: TRBD1 (5 bases). This CDR3 spans 14 amino acids. The germline CDR1 and CDR2 sequences are SGHNT and YYREEE (reference sequence). V was clipped by 4 bases and J by 5 bases, with 15 bases between them. The CDR3 spells CASSPGTWGYGYTF. In DNA, the CDR3 is TGTGCCAGCAGCCCAGGGACTTGGGGGTATGGCTACACCTTC.

CDR3 nucleotides: TGTGCCAGCAGCTTGGCTAAGGGGGCAGGGGGGAATTCACCCCTCCACTTT. Encoded protein: CASSLAKGAGGNSPLHF. This chain joins TRBV5-4 and TRBJ1-6; the match to TRBD1 covers 7 bases. The CDR3 runs 17 residues. J lost 7 bases, V lost 0 bases, and 10 bases had no gene match. Germline V gene sequence: CDR1 SGHNT, CDR2 YYREEE (reference sequence).

The V gene is TRBV6-5, the J gene TRBJ2-1; D is possibly TRBD2 (7 bases). The CDR3 consists of 13 residues. Trimming removed 6 bases at V and 9 bases at J, with 15 bases between. Germline CDR1 reads MNHEY; CDR2 reads SVGAGI. This CDR3 is CASRGGAGTEQFF. CDR3 DNA sequence: TGTGCCAGCAGGGGGGGGGCCGGCACTGAGCAGTTCTTC.

The chain couples TRBV7-8 to TRBJ2-1; D is undetermined. This CDR3 has 12 amino acids. Germline V lookup: CDR1 SGHVS, CDR2 FQNEAQ. Between the trimmed V and J ends, which lost 5 bases and 10 bases, there was a span of 12 bases. This CDR3 is CASSQDIGEQFF. CDR3 bases: TGTGCCAGCAGCCAAGACATAGGCGAGCAGTTCTTC.

This clone was seen ten or more times. This chain joins TRBV4-3 and TRBJ1-2; D gene uncertain. This CDR3 contains 15 residues. Trimming left V 1 base short and J 1 base short, with 10 bases between. Germline lookup yields CDR1 LGHNA and CDR2 YSLEER. CDR3 protein: CASSQAIRGNYGYTF. DNA of the CDR3: TGCGCCAGCAGCCAAGCCATTCGGGGTAACTATGGCTACACCTTC.

This chain joins TRBV5-1 and TRBJ1-4, with a tentative D call TRBD1 (5 bases). CDR3 length equals 14 residues. In germline, CDR1 is SGHRS, CDR2 YFSETQ. V dropped 6 bases and J dropped 0 bases, with 9 bases sitting between them. Here the CDR3 reads CASTQGATNEKLFF. In DNA form, the CDR3 reads TGCGCCAGCACCCAGGGCGCAACTAATGAAAAACTGTTTTTT.

With regard to this clone: One junction end disagrees with the germline gene, perhaps due to a read error. The V and J genes are TRBV4-1 and TRBJ2-1; possibly TRBD1 for D (5 bases). From germline, CDR1 is MGHRA and CDR2 YSYEKL. The CDR3 contains 12 residues. The CDR3 DNA reads TGCGCCAGCAGCCATCTTGACAGAGGCCCCCTCTTC. This gives the protein CASSHLDRGPLF.

Note on this clone: One junction end does not reproduce the germline sequence, and a read error may be involved. The chain combines TRBV7-2 with TRBJ1-1; TRBD1 might be the D (6 bases). CDR1 SGHTA and CDR2 FQGNSA come from the germline V gene. CDR3 length: 14 residues. The chain's CDR3 is CASSFAPDSSFASF. The CDR3 DNA follows: TGTGCCAGCAGCTTTGCCCCGGACAGCAGCTTTGCGTCATTT.

The rearrangement uses TRBV6-2 or TRBV6-3 and TRBJ2-5; TRBD2 might be the D (5 bases). Germline V lookup: CDR1 MNHEY, CDR2 SVGEGT. Trimming shortened V by 3 bases and J by 1 base, and 15 bases separated the two germline ends. The CDR3 spans 16 residues. The CDR3 coding sequence is TGTGCCAGCAGTTATGGACCACGGGGAAGCCAAGAGACCCAGTACTTC. Translation: CASSYGPRGSQETQYF.

The chain carries TRBV5-1 and TRBJ1-3, with 7 nucleotides matching TRBD1. V was clipped by 0 bases and J by 0 bases; unmatched bases: 3. This CDR3 region has 16 residues. Looked up from germline, CDR1 is SGHRS and CDR2 is YFSETQ. Here the CDR3 DNA reads TGCGCCAGCAGCTTGGACAGGGGTTTCTCTGGAAACACCATATATTTT. Encoded protein: CASSLDRGFSGNTIYF.

A single count supports this clone. The rearrangement joins TRBV30 to TRBJ1-3; perhaps TRBD1 as D (6 bases). V was clipped by 5 bases and J by 1 base, with 9 bases between them. Germline V gene data show CDR1 as GTSNPN and CDR2 as SVGIG (reference sequence). This CDR3 contains 13 residues. CDR3 coding DNA: TGTGCCTGGGCTGGACAGTCTGGAAACACCATATATTTT. Protein: CAWAGQSGNTIYF.

The chain is built from TRBV19 and TRBJ1-4; 8 nucleotides agree with TRBD1. V lost 7 bases to trimming and J lost 8 bases; unmatched junction nucleotides: 6. In germline, CDR1 is LNHDA, CDR2 SQIVND (reference sequence). CDR3 length: 13 residues. Here the CDR3 DNA reads TGTGCCAGTATGGACAGGGTGAGGGAAAAACTGTTTTTT. Translation gives CASMDRVREKLFF.

This sequence joins TRBV4-2 and TRBJ1-6; D might be TRBD1 (6 bases). The CDR3 length is 15 residues. Germline CDR1 reads LGHNA; CDR2 reads YNFKEQ. V lost 1 base and J 10 bases, leaving 14 bases between the germline ends. The DNA for the CDR3 is TGTGCCAGCAGCCAAGGTCAGGGGAGTTTCTCACCCCTCCACTTT. Its translation is CASSQGQGSFSPLHF.